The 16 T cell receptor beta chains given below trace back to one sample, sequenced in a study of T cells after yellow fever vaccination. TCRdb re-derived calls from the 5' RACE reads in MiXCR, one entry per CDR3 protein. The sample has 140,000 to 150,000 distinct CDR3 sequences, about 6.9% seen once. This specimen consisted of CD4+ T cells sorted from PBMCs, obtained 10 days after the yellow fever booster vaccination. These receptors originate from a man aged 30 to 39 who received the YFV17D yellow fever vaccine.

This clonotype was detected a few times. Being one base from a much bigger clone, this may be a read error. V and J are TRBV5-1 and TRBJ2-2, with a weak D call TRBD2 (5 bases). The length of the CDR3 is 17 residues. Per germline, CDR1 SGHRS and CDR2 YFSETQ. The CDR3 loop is CSSSPLGPQRVTGELFF. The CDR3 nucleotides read TGCTCCAGCAGTCCCCTCGGGCCACAGAGGGTCACCGGGGAGCTGTTTTTT.

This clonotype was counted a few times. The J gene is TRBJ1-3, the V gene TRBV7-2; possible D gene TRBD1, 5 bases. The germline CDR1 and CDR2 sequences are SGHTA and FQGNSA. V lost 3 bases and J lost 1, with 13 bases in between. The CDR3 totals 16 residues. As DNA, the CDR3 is TGTGCCAGCAGCTTGGCCGCGGGGGGATCTGGAAACACCATATATTTT. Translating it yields CASSLAAGGSGNTIYF. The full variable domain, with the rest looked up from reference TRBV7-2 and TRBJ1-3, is GAGVSQSPSNKVTEKGKDVELRCDPISGHTALYWYRQSLGQGLEFLIYFQGNSAPDKSGLPSDRFSAERTGGSVSTLTIQRTQQEDSAVYLCASSLAAGGSGNTIYFGEGSWLTVV.

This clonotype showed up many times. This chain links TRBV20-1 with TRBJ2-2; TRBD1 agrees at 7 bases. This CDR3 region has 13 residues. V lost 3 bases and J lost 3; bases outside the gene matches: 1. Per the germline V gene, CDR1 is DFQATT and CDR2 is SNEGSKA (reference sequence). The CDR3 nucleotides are TGCAGTGCTAGGGGGACAGACACCGGGGAGCTGTTTTTT. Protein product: CSARGTDTGELFF.

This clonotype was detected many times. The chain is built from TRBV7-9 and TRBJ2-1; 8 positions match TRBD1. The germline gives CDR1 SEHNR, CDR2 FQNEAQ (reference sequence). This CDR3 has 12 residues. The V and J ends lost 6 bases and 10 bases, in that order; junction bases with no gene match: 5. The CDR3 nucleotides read TGTGCCAGCAGTCAGGGGGCGCGGGAGCAGTTCTTC. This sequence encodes CASSQGAREQFF.

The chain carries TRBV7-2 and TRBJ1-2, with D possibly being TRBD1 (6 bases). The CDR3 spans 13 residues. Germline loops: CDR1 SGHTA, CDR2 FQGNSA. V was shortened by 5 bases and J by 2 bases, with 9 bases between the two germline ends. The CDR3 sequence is CASSPRGNYGYTF. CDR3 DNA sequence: TGTGCCAGCAGCCCGAGGGGGAACTATGGCTACACCTTC. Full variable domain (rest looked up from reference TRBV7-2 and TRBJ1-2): GAGVSQSPSNKVTEKGKDVELRCDPISGHTALYWYRQSLGQGLEFLIYFQGNSAPDKSGLPSDRFSAERTGGSVSTLTIQRTQQEDSAVYLCASSPRGNYGYTFGSGTRLTVV.

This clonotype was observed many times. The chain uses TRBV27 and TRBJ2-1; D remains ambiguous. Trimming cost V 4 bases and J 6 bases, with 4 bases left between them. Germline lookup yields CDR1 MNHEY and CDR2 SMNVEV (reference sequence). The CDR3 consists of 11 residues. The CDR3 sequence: CASSSANEQFF. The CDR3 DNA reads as TGTGCCAGCAGTTCAGCCAATGAGCAGTTCTTC.

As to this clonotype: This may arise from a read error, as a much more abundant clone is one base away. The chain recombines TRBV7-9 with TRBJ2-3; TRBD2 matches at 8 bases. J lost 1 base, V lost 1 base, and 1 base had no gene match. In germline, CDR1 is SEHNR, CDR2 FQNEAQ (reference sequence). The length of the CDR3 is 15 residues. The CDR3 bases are TGTGCCAGCAGCTTAGGACTAGCGCGCACAGATACGCAGTATTTT. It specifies CASSLGLARTDTQYF. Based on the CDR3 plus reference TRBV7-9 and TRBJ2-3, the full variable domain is DTGVSQNPRHKITKRGQNVTFRCDPISEHNRLYWYRQTLGQGPEFLTYFQNEAQLEKSRLLSDRFSAERPKGSFSTLEIQRTEQGDSAMYLCASSLGLARTDTQYFGPGTRLTVL.

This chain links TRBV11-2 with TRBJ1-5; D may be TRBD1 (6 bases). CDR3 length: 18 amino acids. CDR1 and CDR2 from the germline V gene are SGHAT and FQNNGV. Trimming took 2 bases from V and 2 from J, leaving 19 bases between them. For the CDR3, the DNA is TGTGCCAGCAGCTTAAATGGCTTGTCAGGGGCTGGCAATCAGCCCCAGCATTTT. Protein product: CASSLNGLSGAGNQPQHF.

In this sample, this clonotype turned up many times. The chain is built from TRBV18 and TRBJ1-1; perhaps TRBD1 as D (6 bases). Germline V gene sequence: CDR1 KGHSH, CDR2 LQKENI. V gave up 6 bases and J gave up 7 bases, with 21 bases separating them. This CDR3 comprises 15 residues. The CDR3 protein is CASSPLRGARGEAFF. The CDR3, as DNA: TGTGCCAGCTCCCCCCTCAGGGGAGCCCGCGGTGAAGCTTTCTTT.

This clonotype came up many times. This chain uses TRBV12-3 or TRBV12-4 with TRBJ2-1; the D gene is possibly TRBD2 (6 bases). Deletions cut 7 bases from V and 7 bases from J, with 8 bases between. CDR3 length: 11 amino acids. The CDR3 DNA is TGTGCCAGCACTCGGGGGAATGAGCAGTTCTTC. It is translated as CASTRGNEQFF.

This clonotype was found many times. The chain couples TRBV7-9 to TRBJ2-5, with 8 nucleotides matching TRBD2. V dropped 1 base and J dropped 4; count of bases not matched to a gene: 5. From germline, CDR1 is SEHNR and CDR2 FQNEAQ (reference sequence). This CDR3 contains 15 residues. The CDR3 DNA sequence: TGTGCCAGCAGCTTAGACGGGAGGGCCGGAGAGACCCAGTACTTC. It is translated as CASSLDGRAGETQYF.

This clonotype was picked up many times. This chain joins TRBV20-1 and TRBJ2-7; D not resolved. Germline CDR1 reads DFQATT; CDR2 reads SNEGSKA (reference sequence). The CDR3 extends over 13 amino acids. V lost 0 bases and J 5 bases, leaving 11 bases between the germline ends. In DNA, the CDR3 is TGCAGTGCTAGAGATGGCAATTCCGACGAGCAGTACTTC. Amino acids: CSARDGNSDEQYF.

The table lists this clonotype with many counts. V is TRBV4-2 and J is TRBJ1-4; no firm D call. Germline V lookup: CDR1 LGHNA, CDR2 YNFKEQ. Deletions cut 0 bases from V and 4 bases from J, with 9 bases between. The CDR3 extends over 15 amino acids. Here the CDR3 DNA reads TGTGCCAGCAGCCAAGAGGCCGGAAATAATGAAAAACTGTTTTTT. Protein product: CASSQEAGNNEKLFF.

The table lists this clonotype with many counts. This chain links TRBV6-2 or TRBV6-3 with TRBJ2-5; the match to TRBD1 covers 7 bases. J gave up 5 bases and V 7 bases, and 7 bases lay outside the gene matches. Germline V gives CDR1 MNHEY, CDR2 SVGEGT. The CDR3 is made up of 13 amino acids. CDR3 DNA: TGTGCCAGCACCAGACAGGGTGCGGAGACCCAGTACTTC. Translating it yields CASTRQGAETQYF.

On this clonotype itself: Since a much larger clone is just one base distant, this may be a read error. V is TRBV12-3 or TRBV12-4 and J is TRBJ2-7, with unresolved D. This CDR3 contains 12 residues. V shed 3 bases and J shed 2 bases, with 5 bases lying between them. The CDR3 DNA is TGTGCCAGCAGTTTTACGGCCTACGAGCAGTACTTC. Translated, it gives CASSFTAYEQYF.

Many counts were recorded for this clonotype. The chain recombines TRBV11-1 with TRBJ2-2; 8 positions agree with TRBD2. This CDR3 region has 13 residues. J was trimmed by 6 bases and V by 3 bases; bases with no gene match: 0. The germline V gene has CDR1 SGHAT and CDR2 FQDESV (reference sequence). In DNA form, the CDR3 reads TGTGCCAGCAGCTTGGGACTAGCCGGGGAGCTGTTTTTT. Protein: CASSLGLAGELFF.